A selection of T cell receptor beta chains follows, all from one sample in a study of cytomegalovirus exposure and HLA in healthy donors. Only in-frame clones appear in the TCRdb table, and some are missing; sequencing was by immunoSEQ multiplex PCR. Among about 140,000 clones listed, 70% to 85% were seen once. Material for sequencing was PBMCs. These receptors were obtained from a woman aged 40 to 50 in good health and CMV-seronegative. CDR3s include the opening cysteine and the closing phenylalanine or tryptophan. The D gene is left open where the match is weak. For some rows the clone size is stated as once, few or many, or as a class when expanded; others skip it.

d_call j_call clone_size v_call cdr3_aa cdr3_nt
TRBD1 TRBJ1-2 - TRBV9 CASSPGGRDLLGYTF TGTGCCAGCAGCCCAGGGGGAAGGGACCTACTTGGCTACACCTTC
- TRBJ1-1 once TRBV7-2 CASSLDLGSQAFF TGTGCCAGCAGCCTGGACTTAGGTAGCCAAGCTTTCTTT
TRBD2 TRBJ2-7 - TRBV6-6 CASRPVRGTTTYEQYF TGTGCCAGCAGGCCCGTTCGCGGGACTACGACATACGAGCAGTACTTC
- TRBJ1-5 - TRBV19 CASSGLPTESQHF TGTGCCAGTAGTGGGTTGCCGACAGAGTCCCAGCATTTT
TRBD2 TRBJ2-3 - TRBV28 CASSRLANTQYF TGTGCCAGCAGCCGACTAGCAAATACGCAGTATTTT
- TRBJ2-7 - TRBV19 CASSPSTGRSSYEQYF TGTGCCAGTAGTCCGTCGACAGGGAGGAGCTCCTACGAGCAGTACTTC
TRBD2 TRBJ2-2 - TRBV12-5 CASGPGGTTGELFF TGTGCTAGTGGTCCGGGAGGTACCACCGGGGAGCTGTTTTTT
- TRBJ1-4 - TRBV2 CASARGLNEKLFF TGTGCCAGCGCCAGGGGCCTTAATGAAAAACTGTTTTTT
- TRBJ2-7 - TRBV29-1 CSVEDPGDYEQYF TGCAGCGTTGAAGATCCGGGGGACTACGAGCAGTACTTC
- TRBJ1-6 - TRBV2 CASRRGTVDNSPLHF TGTGCCAGCAGGAGGGGGACGGTTGATAATTCACCCCTCCACTTT
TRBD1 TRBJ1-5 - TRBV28 CASSLAGGSNQPQHF TGTGCCAGCAGTTTGGCAGGGGGAAGCAATCAGCCCCAGCATTTT
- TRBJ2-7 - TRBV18 CASSPDTNSNEQYF TGTGCCAGCTCACCGGACACCAACTCAAACGAGCAGTACTTC
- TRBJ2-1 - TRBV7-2 CASATGLRSSNEQFF TGTGCCAGCGCAACGGGGTTAAGGTCATCCAATGAGCAGTTCTTC
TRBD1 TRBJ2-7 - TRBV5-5 CASSPAGTGGGEQYF TGTGCCAGCAGCCCGGCCGGGACAGGGGGTGGCGAGCAGTACTTC
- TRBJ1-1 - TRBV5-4 CASSLGPSSMNTEAFF TGTGCCAGCAGCTTGGGCCCTTCAAGCATGAACACTGAAGCTTTCTTT
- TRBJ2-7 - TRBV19 CASGTRAYEQYF TGTGCCAGCGGAACTAGAGCCTACGAGCAGTACTTC
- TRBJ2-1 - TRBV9 CASSVGEVAMAYNEQFF TGTGCCAGCAGCGTAGGCGAAGTAGCGATGGCATACAATGAGCAGTTCTTC
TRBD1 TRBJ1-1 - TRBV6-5 CASSYTTGPNEAFF TGTGCCAGCAGTTACACGACAGGGCCTAATGAAGCTTTCTTT
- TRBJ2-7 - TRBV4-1 CASAMTSSYEQYF TGCGCCAGCGCCATGACTAGTTCCTACGAGCAGTACTTC
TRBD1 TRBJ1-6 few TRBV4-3 CASSLQGWDSPLHF TGCGCCAGCAGCCTACAGGGGTGGGATTCACCCCTCCACTTT
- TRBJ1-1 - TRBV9 CASSQEPTVNTEAFF TGTGCCAGCAGCCAAGAACCTACAGTTAACACTGAAGCTTTCTTT
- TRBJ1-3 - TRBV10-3 CAISDLPTGIGADTIYF TGTGCCATCAGTGATTTGCCTACAGGGATAGGAGCGGACACCATATATTTT
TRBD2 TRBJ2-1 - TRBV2 CASSDFPAGVGEQFF TGTGCCAGCAGTGACTTCCCAGCGGGAGTTGGGGAGCAGTTCTTC
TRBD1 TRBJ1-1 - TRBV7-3 CASRVGTGDTEAFF TGTGCCAGCAGGGTAGGGACAGGGGACACTGAAGCTTTCTTT
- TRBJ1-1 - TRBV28 CASSLFRAPGTEAFF TGTGCCAGCAGTTTATTCAGGGCCCCCGGGACTGAAGCTTTCTTT
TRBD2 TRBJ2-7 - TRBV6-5 CASSSTSGVSYEQYF TGTGCCAGCAGTTCTACTAGCGGCGTCTCCTACGAGCAGTACTTC
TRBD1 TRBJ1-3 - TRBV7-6 CASSLPGAGGNAIYF TGTGCCAGCAGCTTACCGGGGGCAGGGGGAAACGCCATATATTTT
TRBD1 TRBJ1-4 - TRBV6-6 CASLRGFNEKLFF TGTGCCAGCCTCAGGGGGTTTAATGAAAAACTGTTTTTT
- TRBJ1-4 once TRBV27 CASSFQSGKLFF TGTGCCAGCAGTTTCCAGAGCGGAAAACTGTTTTTT
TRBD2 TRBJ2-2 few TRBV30 CAFDTGGNPGELFF TGTGCGTTCGACACGGGGGGTAATCCCGGGGAGCTGTTTTTT
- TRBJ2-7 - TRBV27 CASSFTGYHEQYF TGTGCCAGCAGTTTTACAGGGTACCACGAGCAGTACTTC
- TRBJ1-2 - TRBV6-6 CASSPDSGYTF TGTGCCAGCTCGCCCGACTCAGGCTACACCTTC
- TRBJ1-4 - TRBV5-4 CASSLAGGSEKLFF TGTGCCAGCAGCTTGGCCGGGGGATCCGAAAAACTGTTTTTT
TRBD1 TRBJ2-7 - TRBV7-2 CASSRRGQGESEQYF TGTGCCAGCAGCCGCAGGGGACAGGGGGAGTCGGAGCAGTACTTC
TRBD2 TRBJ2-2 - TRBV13 CASSLIAGVRFGSGELFF TGTGCCAGCAGCTTAATAGCGGGAGTTAGGTTCGGATCCGGGGAGCTGTTTTTT
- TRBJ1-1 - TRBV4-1 CASSQAKTGGNTEAFF TGCGCCAGCAGCCAAGCTAAGACAGGAGGTAACACTGAAGCTTTCTTT
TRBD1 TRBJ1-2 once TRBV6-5 CASSYRDSYYGYTF TGTGCCAGCAGTTACCGGGACAGCTACTATGGCTACACCTTC
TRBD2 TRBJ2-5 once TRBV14 CASSLAGGETQYF TGTGCCAGCAGCCTAGCGGGAGGAGAGACCCAGTACTTC
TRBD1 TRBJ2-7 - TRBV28 CASSFSWGQGAGESPYEQYF TGTGCCAGCAGTTTTTCCTGGGGACAGGGGGCGGGGGAGTCCCCGTACGAGCAGTACTTC
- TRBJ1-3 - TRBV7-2 CASSKQINSGNTIYF TGTGCCAGCAGCAAACAGATTAACTCTGGAAACACCATATATTTT
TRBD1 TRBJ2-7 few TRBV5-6 CASSVGQGNYEQYF TGTGCCAGCAGCGTGGGACAGGGGAATTACGAGCAGTACTTC
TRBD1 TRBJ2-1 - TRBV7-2 CASSSSGTGSYNEQFF TGTGCCAGCAGCTCCTCCGGGACAGGGTCCTACAATGAGCAGTTCTTC
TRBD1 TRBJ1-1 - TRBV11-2 CASSFQTGGYTEAFF TGTGCCAGCAGCTTTCAGACAGGGGGGTACACTGAAGCTTTCTTT
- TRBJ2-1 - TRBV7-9 CASSSLKTRDRGSYNEQFF TGTGCCAGCAGCTCACTGAAGACCAGAGACCGAGGCTCCTACAATGAGCAGTTCTTC
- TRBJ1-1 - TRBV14 CASSQDVEAFF TGTGCCAGCAGCCAAGACGTAGAAGCTTTCTTT
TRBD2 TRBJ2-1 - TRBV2 CASSDGLAGGNNEQFF TGTGCCAGCAGTGATGGGCTAGCGGGAGGGAACAATGAGCAGTTCTTC
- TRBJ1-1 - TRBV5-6 CASSPMEGRTMNTEAFF TGTGCCAGCAGCCCGATGGAGGGACGGACCATGAACACTGAAGCTTTCTTT
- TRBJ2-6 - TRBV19 CASSSNSGANVLTF TGTGCCAGTAGTTCTAATTCTGGGGCCAACGTCCTGACTTTC
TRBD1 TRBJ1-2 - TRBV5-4 CASSSDRDGYTF TGTGCCAGCAGCTCGGACAGGGATGGCTACACCTTC
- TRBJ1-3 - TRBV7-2 CASSANRVGAGNTIYF TGTGCCAGCAGCGCCAACAGGGTGGGCGCTGGAAACACCATATATTTT
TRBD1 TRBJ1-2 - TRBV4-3 CASSQEVRGQFHGYTF TGCGCCAGCAGCCAAGAGGTCCGGGGACAGTTTCACGGCTACACCTTC
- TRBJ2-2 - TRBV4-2 CASSPSLTNTGELFF TGTGCCAGCAGCCCCTCTTTGACTAACACCGGGGAGCTGTTTTTT
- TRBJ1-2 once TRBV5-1 CASSRGVVSGYTF TGCGCCAGCAGCCGGGGGGTTGTGAGCGGCTACACCTTC
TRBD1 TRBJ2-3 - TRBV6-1 CASRDRGRVPDTQYF TGTGCCAGCAGAGACAGGGGGCGCGTCCCAGATACGCAGTATTTT
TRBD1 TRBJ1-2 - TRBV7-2 CASSYQNRDRNHGYTF TGTGCCAGCAGTTACCAGAACCGGGACAGGAACCATGGCTACACCTTC
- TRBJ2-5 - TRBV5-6 CASRGGANQETQYF TGTGCCAGCCGGGGTGGTGCCAATCAAGAGACCCAGTACTTC
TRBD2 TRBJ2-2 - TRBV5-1 CASSLVAGDTGELFF TGCGCCAGCAGCTTGGTAGCGGGAGACACCGGGGAGCTGTTTTTT